This entry lists 28 T cell receptor beta chains sequenced from one sample in a study of T cell responses to AZD1222 COVID-19 vaccine. TCRdb keeps only in-frame clones here, not all; method: immunoSEQ multiplex PCR. The sample includes 150,000 to 200,000 clones, 80% to 95% of them seen just once. The source material was peripheral blood, sampled on day 0 of AZD1222 vaccination. These receptors were collected from an adult in good health.

This chain links TRBV5-1 with TRBJ2-3; possible D gene TRBD1, 6 bases. The ends were cut back, 4 bases at V and 3 bases at J, with 12 bases in the middle. This CDR3 spans 14 amino acids. Germline assignment: CDR1 SGHRS and CDR2 YFSETQ. The CDR3 here is CASSHPTGTDTQYF. DNA of the CDR3: TGCGCCAGCAGCCACCCAACAGGGACAGATACGCAGTATTTT.

The CDR3 DNA reads TGTGCCTGGAGTCCCGTGAGATCCTCTGGAAACACCATATATTTT. This gives the protein CAWSPVRSSGNTIYF. The V call is TRBV30, the J call TRBJ1-3; no firm D call. V lost 2 bases, J lost 0 bases, and 11 bases lay in between. The germline V gene encodes CDR1 GTSNPN and CDR2 SVGIG (reference sequence). There are 15 residues in the CDR3.

The rearrangement uses TRBV3-1 (or the pseudogene TRBV3-2) and TRBJ1-4; no clear D gene. The germline CDR1 and CDR2 sequences are LGHDT and YNNKEL (reference sequence). The CDR3 has 17 amino acids. V lost 0 bases, J lost 1 base, and 12 bases lay in between. The CDR3 protein is CASSQEFGLGTNEKLFF. As DNA, the CDR3 is TGTGCCAGCAGCCAAGAGTTCGGACTTGGAACTAATGAAAAACTGTTTTTT.

The CDR3 loop reads CASSYSYGPGELFF. The CDR3 DNA sequence: TGTGCCAGCAGTTACTCATACGGGCCGGGGGAGCTGTTTTTT. This sequence joins TRBV6-5 and TRBJ2-2; no definite D call. The germline CDR1 and CDR2 sequences are MNHEY and SVGAGI. Trimming shortened V by 0 bases and J by 8 bases, and 10 bases separated the two germline ends. CDR3 size: 14 residues.

The CDR3, as DNA: TGTGCCAGCAGCACGGACATAGGTGGATCACCCCTCCACTTT. Protein: CASSTDIGGSPLHF. V and J are TRBV7-2 and TRBJ1-6; D perhaps matches TRBD1 (5 bases). With 5 bases removed from V and 10 bases from J, the gap between germline ends came to 15 bases. CDR1 is SGHTA, CDR2 FQGNSA, per germline. The CDR3 has 14 amino acids.

V is TRBV18 and J is TRBJ1-4; 7 bases match TRBD1. CDR1 and CDR2 (germline): KGHSH, LQKENI. This CDR3 has 13 residues. V was pared by 2 bases and J by 15 bases, with 9 bases of the junction left unmatched. The CDR3 loop reads CASSPTRQGMMFF. The CDR3 nucleotides are TGTGCCAGCTCACCAACTCGACAGGGTATGATGTTTTTT.

The chain employs TRBV11-3 and TRBJ2-3; D perhaps matches TRBD1 (5 bases). The V gene lost 3 bases and the J gene lost 4 bases, with 11 bases spanning the gap. This CDR3 comprises 14 residues. Germline CDR1 and CDR2: SGHNT and YENEEA. This CDR3 is CASSFGQGADTQYF. The CDR3 DNA follows: TGTGCCAGCAGCTTTGGGCAGGGCGCAGATACGCAGTATTTT.

The chain joins TRBV19 to TRBJ2-2; 8 nucleotides line up with TRBD1. The junction had 10 bases not matched to a gene; V was cut back by 6 bases and J by 7 bases. CDR1 and CDR2 (germline): LNHDA, SQIVND (reference sequence). This CDR3 is built from 15 residues. DNA for the CDR3: TGTGCCAGTAGGGGGGACAGGACTCCCGTCGGGGAGCTGTTTTTT. Amino acids: CASRGDRTPVGELFF.

This CDR3 is CASSPGGYGYTF. CDR3 in DNA: TGTGCCAGCAGCCCCGGGGGCTATGGCTACACCTTC. The genes are TRBV13 and TRBJ1-2; D is perhaps TRBD1 (5 bases). Deletions cut 5 bases from V and 4 bases from J, with 8 bases between. This CDR3 is built from 12 residues. Germline V CDR1 and CDR2: PRHDT, FYEKMQ (reference sequence). The whole variable domain, filled in from reference TRBV13 and TRBJ1-2, reads AAGVIQSPRHLIKEKRETATLKCYPIPRHDTVYWYQQGPGQDPQFLISFYEKMQSDKGSIPDRFSAQQFSDYHSELNMSSLELGDSALYFCASSPGGYGYTFGSGTRLTVV.

This chain links TRBV28 with TRBJ1-5; D might be TRBD1 (5 bases). With 8 bases removed from V and 2 bases from J, the gap between germline ends came to 19 bases. Per the germline V gene, CDR1 is MDHEN and CDR2 is SYDVKM. CDR3 length: 16 amino acids. The CDR3 coding sequence is TGTGCCAGCCAAATCTGGGGGGGTGGGCGCAATCAGCCCCAGCATTTT. Translated, it gives CASQIWGGGRNQPQHF.

V usage is TRBV4-3 and J usage is TRBJ2-7; the match to TRBD2 covers 7 bases. The CDR3 length is 15 residues. Germline CDR1 is LGHNA and CDR2 is YSLEER. The V segment lost 0 bases and the J segment 2 bases; nucleotides outside the gene matches: 4. The CDR3 is CASSQDPRGTYEQYF. The CDR3 DNA sequence: TGCGCCAGCAGCCAAGATCCGCGGGGGACCTACGAGCAGTACTTC.

This chain joins TRBV5-1 and TRBJ1-6, with D maybe TRBD1 (6 bases). The germline V and J ends were trimmed by 8 bases and 5 bases, with 17 bases remaining between them. The germline gives CDR1 SGHRS, CDR2 YFSETQ. The CDR3 contains 15 residues. The CDR3 reads CASSDSLIHNSPLHF. The CDR3 DNA is TGCGCCAGTTCGGACAGTCTAATCCATAATTCACCCCTCCACTTT.

The J gene is TRBJ1-3, the V gene TRBV3-1 (or the pseudogene TRBV3-2); a weak D match, TRBD1 (5 bases). The ends were cut back, 6 bases at V and 4 bases at J, with 13 bases in the middle. CDR3 size: 14 residues. Germline V CDR1 and CDR2: LGHDT, YNNKEL (reference sequence). CDR3 nucleotides: TGTGCCAGCAGAGAGCAGGGATCCGGAAACACCATATATTTT. Translating it yields CASREQGSGNTIYF.

A note on this clone: This specimen includes other DNA sequences encoding the same CDR3. CDR3 sequence: CASSPGQGNTEAFF. CDR3 nucleotides: TGTGCCAGCAGCCCGGGACAGGGGAACACTGAAGCTTTCTTT. The chain links TRBV28 to TRBJ1-1; 9 positions agree with TRBD1. The CDR3 runs to 14 residues. In germline, CDR1 is MDHEN, CDR2 SYDVKM. Losses at the gene ends were 6 bases for V and 1 base for J; bases not matched to a gene: 3. Combining the CDR3 with reference TRBV28 and TRBJ1-1 gives the whole variable domain DVKVTQSSRYLVKRTGEKVFLECVQDMDHENMFWYRQDPGLGLRLIYFSYDVKMKEKGDIPEGYSVSREKKERFSLILESASTNQTSMYLCASSPGQGNTEAFFGQGTRLTVV.

The chain recombines TRBV3-1 (or the pseudogene TRBV3-2) with TRBJ2-5; tentatively, D is TRBD1 or TRBD2 (5 bases each). CDR3 size: 14 residues. Germline lookup yields CDR1 LGHDT and CDR2 YNNKEL (reference sequence). Deletions cut 1 base from V and 5 bases from J, with 11 bases between. The CDR3 reads CASSQGRWGETQYF. As DNA, the CDR3 is TGTGCCAGCAGCCAAGGGAGGTGGGGGGAGACCCAGTACTTC.

The V and J genes are TRBV2 and TRBJ2-1, with D tentatively TRBD1 or TRBD2 (6 bases each). The CDR3 covers 15 residues. CDR1 SNHLY and CDR2 FYNNEI come from the germline V gene. Trimming left V 1 base short and J 6 bases short, with 13 bases between. CDR3 region: CASSEGGAEFNEQFF. The CDR3 DNA reads as TGTGCCAGCAGTGAAGGGGGGGCGGAGTTCAATGAGCAGTTCTTC.

This chain joins TRBV7-3 and TRBJ1-3; the match to TRBD1 covers 8 bases. The V gene end was trimmed by 2 bases and the J gene end by 3 bases; junction bases not matched to a gene: 6. CDR1 is SGHTA, CDR2 FQGTGA, per germline. The CDR3 is 16 amino acids. CDR3 in DNA: TGTGCCAGCAGCTTATCACCAGGGGGCTATGGAAACACCATATATTTT. Amino acids: CASSLSPGGYGNTIYF.

This chain joins TRBV9 and TRBJ2-5, with D perhaps matching TRBD1 (7 bases). Trimming stripped 0 bases from V and 2 bases from J, with 26 bases between. The germline gives CDR1 SGDLS, CDR2 YYNGEE. The CDR3 totals 20 residues. The CDR3 bases are TGTGCCAGCAGCGTAGCAGGGGGGACAGCCTCTGCAGGGACGCAAGAGACCCAGTACTTC. Its translation is CASSVAGGTASAGTQETQYF.

This rearrangement joins TRBV28 to TRBJ2-7, with 11 bases matching TRBD2. Trimming at V came to 3 bases and at J to 1 base, leaving 2 bases not matched to a gene. The CDR3 loop spans 15 amino acids. Germline loops: CDR1 MDHEN, CDR2 SYDVKM. CDR3 nucleotides: TGTGCCAGCAGTTTGACTAGCGGGGCATCCTACGAGCAGTACTTC. This translates into CASSLTSGASYEQYF. The complete variable domain, with remaining parts taken from reference TRBV28 and TRBJ2-7, reads DVKVTQSSRYLVKRTGEKVFLECVQDMDHENMFWYRQDPGLGLRLIYFSYDVKMKEKGDIPEGYSVSREKKERFSLILESASTNQTSMYLCASSLTSGASYEQYFGPGTRLTVT.

The chain uses TRBV6-5 and TRBJ2-3; weak D call: TRBD2 (6 bases). Trimming cost V 8 bases and J 3 bases, with 15 bases left between them. The CDR3 has 14 amino acids. From germline, CDR1 is MNHEY and CDR2 SVGAGI. The CDR3 coding sequence is TGTGCCAGCGCCAGGCGGGAAATTACAGATACGCAGTATTTT. Protein sequence: CASARREITDTQYF.

V usage is TRBV19 and J usage is TRBJ2-5; no definite D call. Germline V gene data show CDR1 as LNHDA and CDR2 as SQIVND (reference sequence). This CDR3 is 12 amino acids long. The ends were cut back, 7 bases at V and 9 bases at J, with 15 bases in the middle. As DNA, the CDR3 is TGTGCCAGTAATGGGCCCCATGGGGCCCAGTACTTC. It yields the protein CASNGPHGAQYF.

This clone was seen a handful of times. The chain recombines TRBV18 with TRBJ1-5, with a weak D call TRBD1 (6 bases). The CDR3 is made up of 16 amino acids. Trimming pared 6 bases from V and 3 bases from J, leaving 18 bases between. The germline V gene encodes CDR1 KGHSH and CDR2 LQKENI. CDR3 bases: TGTGCCAGCTCTTCAGGGGAAGGGGGTTTCAATCAGCCCCAGCATTTT. This codes for CASSSGEGGFNQPQHF. Full variable domain (remainder filled in from reference TRBV18 and TRBJ1-5): NAGVMQNPRHLVRRRGQEARLRCSPMKGHSHVYWYRQLPEEGLKFMVYLQKENIIDESGMPKERFSAEFPKEGPSILRIQQVVRGDSAAYFCASSSGEGGFNQPQHFGDGTRLSIL.

Only one count was recorded for this clone. The chain links TRBV18 to TRBJ2-7; D ambiguous. Per the germline V gene, CDR1 is KGHSH and CDR2 is LQKENI. Trimming took off 2 bases at V and 0 bases at J, with 8 bases between the two ends. The CDR3 spans 14 residues. The CDR3 protein is CASSPDVNSYEQYF. In DNA form, the CDR3 reads TGTGCCAGCTCACCAGACGTCAACTCCTACGAGCAGTACTTC.

This chain uses TRBV5-1 with TRBJ1-6; perhaps TRBD1 as D (6 bases). The CDR3 is 15 amino acids. Trimming shortened V by 0 bases and J by 7 bases, and 11 bases separated the two germline ends. Germline V gene lookup returns CDR1 SGHRS and CDR2 YFSETQ. The CDR3 sequence is CASSLAGGPNSPLHF. The CDR3 region has the DNA TGCGCCAGCAGCTTGGCCGGGGGGCCGAATTCACCCCTCCACTTT. Based on the CDR3 plus reference TRBV5-1 and TRBJ1-6, the full variable domain is KAGVTQTPRYLIKTRGQQVTLSCSPISGHRSVSWYQQTPGQGLQFLFEYFSETQRNKGNFPGRFSGRQFSNSRSEMNVSTLELGDSALYLCASSLAGGPNSPLHFGNGTRLTVT.

This clone was counted a single time. The chain has TRBV9 and TRBJ2-3, with unresolved D. The CDR3 length is 14 residues. In germline, CDR1 is SGDLS, CDR2 YYNGEE. V was trimmed by 2 bases and J by 0 bases, leaving 7 bases between them. The chain's CDR3 is CASSVGLSTDTQYF. The CDR3 DNA reads as TGTGCCAGCAGCGTGGGCTTAAGCACAGATACGCAGTATTTT.

The chain is built from TRBV4-1 and TRBJ2-1, with 9 bases fitting TRBD2. From germline, CDR1 is MGHRA and CDR2 YSYEKL. V lost 5 bases, J lost 5 bases, and 7 bases stayed unmatched. This CDR3 region has 15 residues. In DNA form, the CDR3 reads TGCGCCAGCAGCTCCTTTGGCGGGAGGGACAATGAGCAGTTCTTC. This codes for CASSSFGGRDNEQFF.

The chain recombines TRBV7-3 with TRBJ2-7; D gene ambiguous. The CDR3 consists of 13 residues. Germline-derived CDR1 and CDR2 are SGHTA and FQGTGA. Trimming removed 5 bases at V and 5 bases at J, with 13 bases between. The CDR3 region is CASSPDRGHEQYF. DNA of the CDR3: TGTGCCAGCAGCCCGGATCGCGGCCACGAGCAGTACTTC.

This chain joins TRBV12-3 or TRBV12-4 and TRBJ2-1; D ambiguous. The V end was cut by 2 bases, the J end by 12 bases, with 11 bases between. The CDR3 has 12 residues. The CDR3 sequence is CASSLSGAGQFF. The CDR3 nucleotides are TGTGCCAGCAGTTTATCTGGAGCCGGGCAGTTCTTC.